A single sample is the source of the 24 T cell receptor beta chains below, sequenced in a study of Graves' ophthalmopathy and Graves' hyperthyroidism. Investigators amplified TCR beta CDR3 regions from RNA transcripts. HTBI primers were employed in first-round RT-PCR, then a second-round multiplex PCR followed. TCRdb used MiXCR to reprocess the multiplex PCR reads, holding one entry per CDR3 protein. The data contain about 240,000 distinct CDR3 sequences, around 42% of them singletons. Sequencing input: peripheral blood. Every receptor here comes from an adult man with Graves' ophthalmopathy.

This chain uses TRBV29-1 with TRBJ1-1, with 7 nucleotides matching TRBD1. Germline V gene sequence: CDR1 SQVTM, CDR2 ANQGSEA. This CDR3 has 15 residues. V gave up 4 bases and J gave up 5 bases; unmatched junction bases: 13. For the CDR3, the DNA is TGCAGCGTTGCCGGGGCCCAGGGGGAGGGGACTGAAGCTTTCTTT. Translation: CSVAGAQGEGTEAFF. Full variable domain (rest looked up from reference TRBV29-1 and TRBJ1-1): SAVISQKPSRDICQRGTSLTIQCQVDSQVTMMFWYRQQPGQSLTLIATANQGSEATYESGFVIDKFPISRPNLTFSTLTVSNMSPEDSSIYLCSVAGAQGEGTEAFFGQGTRLTVV.

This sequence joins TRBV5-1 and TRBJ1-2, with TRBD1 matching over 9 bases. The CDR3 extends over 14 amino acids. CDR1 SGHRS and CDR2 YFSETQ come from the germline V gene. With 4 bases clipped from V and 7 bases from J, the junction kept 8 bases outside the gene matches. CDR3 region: CASSRGQGDRGYTF. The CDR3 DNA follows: TGCGCCAGCAGCCGGGGACAGGGTGATCGTGGCTACACCTTC.

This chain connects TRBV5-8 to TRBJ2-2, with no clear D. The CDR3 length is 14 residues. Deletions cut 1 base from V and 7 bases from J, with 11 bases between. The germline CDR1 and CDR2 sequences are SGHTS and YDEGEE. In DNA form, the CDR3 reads TGTGCCAGCAGCTTGCAGGTGGCTGACGGGGAGCTGTTTTTT. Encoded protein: CASSLQVADGELFF.

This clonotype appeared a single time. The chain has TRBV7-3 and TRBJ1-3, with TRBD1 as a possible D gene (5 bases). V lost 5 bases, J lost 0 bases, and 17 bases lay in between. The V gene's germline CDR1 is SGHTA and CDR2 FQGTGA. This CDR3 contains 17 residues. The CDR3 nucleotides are TGTGCCAGCAGCCGGCTCTTAGGCGGGACCTCTGGAAACACCATATATTTT. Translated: CASSRLLGGTSGNTIYF.

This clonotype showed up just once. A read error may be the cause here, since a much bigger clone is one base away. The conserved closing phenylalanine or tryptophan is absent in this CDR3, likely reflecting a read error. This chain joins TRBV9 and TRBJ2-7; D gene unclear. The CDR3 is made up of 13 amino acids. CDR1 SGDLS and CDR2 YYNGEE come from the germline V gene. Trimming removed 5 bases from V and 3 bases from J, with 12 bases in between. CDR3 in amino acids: CASSDNYNYEQYL. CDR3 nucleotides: TGTGCCAGCAGTGATAATTACAACTACGAGCAGTACCTC.

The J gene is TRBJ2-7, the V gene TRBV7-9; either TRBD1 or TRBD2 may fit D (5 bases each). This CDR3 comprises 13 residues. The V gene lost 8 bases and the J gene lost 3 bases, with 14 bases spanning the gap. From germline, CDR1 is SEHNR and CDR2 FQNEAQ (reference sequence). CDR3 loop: CASPPGRSYEQYF. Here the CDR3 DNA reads TGTGCCAGCCCCCCGGGACGCAGCTACGAGCAGTACTTC. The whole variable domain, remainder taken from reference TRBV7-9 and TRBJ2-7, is DTGVSQNPRHKITKRGQNVTFRCDPISEHNRLYWYRQTLGQGPEFLTYFQNEAQLEKSRLLSDRFSAERPKGSFSTLEIQRTEQGDSAMYLCASPPGRSYEQYFGPGTRLTVT.

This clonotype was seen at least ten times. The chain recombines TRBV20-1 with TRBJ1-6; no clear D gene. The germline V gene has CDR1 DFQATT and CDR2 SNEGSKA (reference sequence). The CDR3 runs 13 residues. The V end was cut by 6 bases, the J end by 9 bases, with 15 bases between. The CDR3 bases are TGCAGTGCGGAGACCTCTCGGGGTTCACCCCTCCACTTT. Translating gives CSAETSRGSPLHF.

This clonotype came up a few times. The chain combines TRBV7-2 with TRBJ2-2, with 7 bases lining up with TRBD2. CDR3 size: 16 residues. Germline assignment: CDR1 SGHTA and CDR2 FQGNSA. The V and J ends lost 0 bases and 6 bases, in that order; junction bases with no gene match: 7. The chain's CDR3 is CASSLAGGRAAGELFF. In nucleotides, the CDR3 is TGTGCCAGCAGCTTAGCCGGTGGGAGGGCCGCCGGGGAGCTGTTTTTT.

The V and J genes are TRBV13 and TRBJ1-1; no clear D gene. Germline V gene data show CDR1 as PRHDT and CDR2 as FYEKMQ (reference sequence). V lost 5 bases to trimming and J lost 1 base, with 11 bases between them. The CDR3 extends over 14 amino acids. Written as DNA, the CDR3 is TGTGCCAGCAGCGTCCGGGCGGGGAACACTGAAGCTTTCTTT. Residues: CASSVRAGNTEAFF. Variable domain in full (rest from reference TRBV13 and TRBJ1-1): AAGVIQSPRHLIKEKRETATLKCYPIPRHDTVYWYQQGPGQDPQFLISFYEKMQSDKGSIPDRFSAQQFSDYHSELNMSSLELGDSALYFCASSVRAGNTEAFFGQGTRLTVV.

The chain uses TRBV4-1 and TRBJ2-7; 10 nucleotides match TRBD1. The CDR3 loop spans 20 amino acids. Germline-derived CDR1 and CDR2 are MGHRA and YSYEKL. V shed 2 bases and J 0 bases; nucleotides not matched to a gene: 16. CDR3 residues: CASSQPISGQGKRSSYEQYF. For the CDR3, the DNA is TGCGCCAGCAGCCAACCTATTTCGGGACAGGGGAAAAGGAGCTCCTACGAGCAGTACTTC.

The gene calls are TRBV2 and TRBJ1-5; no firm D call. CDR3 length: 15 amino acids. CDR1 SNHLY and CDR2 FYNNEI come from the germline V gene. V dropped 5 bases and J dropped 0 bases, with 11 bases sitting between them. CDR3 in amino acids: CASSSSVVSNQPQHF. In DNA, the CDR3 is TGTGCCAGCAGTTCCTCAGTCGTTAGCAATCAGCCCCAGCATTTT. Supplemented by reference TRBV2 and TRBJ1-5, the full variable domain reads EPEVTQTPSHQVTQMGQEVILRCVPISNHLYFYWYRQILGQKVEFLVSFYNNEISEKSEIFDDQFSVERPDGSNFTLKIRSTKLEDSAMYFCASSSSVVSNQPQHFGDGTRLSIL.

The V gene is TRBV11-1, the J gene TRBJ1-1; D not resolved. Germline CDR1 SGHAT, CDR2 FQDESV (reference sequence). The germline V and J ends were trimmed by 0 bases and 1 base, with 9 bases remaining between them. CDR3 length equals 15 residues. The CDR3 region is CASSLAGRTNTEAFF. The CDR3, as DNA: TGTGCCAGCAGCTTAGCCGGCAGGACGAACACTGAAGCTTTCTTT.

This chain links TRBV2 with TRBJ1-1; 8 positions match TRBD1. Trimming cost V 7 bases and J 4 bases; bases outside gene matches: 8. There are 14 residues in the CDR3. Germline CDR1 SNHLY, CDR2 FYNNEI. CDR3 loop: CASNGQGVSTEAFF. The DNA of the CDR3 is TGTGCCAGCAACGGACAGGGTGTTTCCACTGAAGCTTTCTTT.

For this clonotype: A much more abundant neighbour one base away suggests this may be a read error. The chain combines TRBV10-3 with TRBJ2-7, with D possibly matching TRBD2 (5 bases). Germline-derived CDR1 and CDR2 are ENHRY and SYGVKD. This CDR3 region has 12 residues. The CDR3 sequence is CAIGEGPFEQYF. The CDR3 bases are TGTGCCATCGGTGAGGGCCCTTTCGAGCAGTACTTC.

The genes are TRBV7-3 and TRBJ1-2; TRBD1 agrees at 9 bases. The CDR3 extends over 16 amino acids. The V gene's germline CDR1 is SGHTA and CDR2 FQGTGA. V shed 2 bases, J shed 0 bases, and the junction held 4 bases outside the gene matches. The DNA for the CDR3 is TGTGCCAGCAGCTTACTGGGACAGGGATCTAACTATGGCTACACCTTC. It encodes CASSLLGQGSNYGYTF.

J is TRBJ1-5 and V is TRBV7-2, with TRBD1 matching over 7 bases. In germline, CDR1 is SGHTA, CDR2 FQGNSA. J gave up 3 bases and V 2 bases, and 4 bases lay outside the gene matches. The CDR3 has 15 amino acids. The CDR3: CASSLNRGFNQPQHF. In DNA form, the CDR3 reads TGTGCCAGCAGCTTAAACAGGGGATTCAATCAGCCCCAGCATTTT.

CDR3 sequence reads: CASSLRRNTGELFF. The CDR3 coding sequence is TGTGCCAGCAGCTTAAGACGGAACACCGGGGAGCTGTTTTTT. V is TRBV7-9 and J is TRBJ2-2; no firm D call. Germline assignment: CDR1 SEHNR and CDR2 FQNEAQ (reference sequence). Trimming removed 2 bases from V and 1 base from J, with 5 bases in between. This CDR3 is built from 14 residues.

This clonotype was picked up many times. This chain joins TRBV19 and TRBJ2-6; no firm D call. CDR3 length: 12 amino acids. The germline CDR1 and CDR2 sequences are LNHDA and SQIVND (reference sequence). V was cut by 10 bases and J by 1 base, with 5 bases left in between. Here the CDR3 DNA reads TGTGCCACAAAATCTGGGGCCAACGTCCTGACTTTC. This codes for CATKSGANVLTF.

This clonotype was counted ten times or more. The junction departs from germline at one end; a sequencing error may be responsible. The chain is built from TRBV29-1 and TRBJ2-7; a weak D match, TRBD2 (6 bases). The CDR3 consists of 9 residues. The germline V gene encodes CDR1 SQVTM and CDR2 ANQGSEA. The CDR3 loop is CSVEDASDF. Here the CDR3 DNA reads TGCAGCGTTGAAGACGCTAGCGACTTC.

The CDR3 DNA reads as TGTGCCAGCAGCTATGGGACTAGCGTTACAGATACGCAGTATTTT. Residues: CASSYGTSVTDTQYF. The V call is TRBV11-1, the J call TRBJ2-3; 10 bases are shared with TRBD2. This CDR3 has 15 residues. Germline trimming cut 4 bases from V and 3 bases from J; bases unmatched to any gene: 4. Germline V gene lookup returns CDR1 SGHAT and CDR2 FQDESV (reference sequence).

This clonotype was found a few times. The CDR3, as DNA: TGTGCTAGTGGTTTGGTACGGAGGGGTGAAGAGACCCAGTACTTC. It codes for CASGLVRRGEETQYF. The chain recombines TRBV12-5 with TRBJ2-5, with TRBD2 as a possible D gene (6 bases). This CDR3 is built from 15 residues. V was pared by 0 bases and J by 3 bases, with 11 bases between. Germline V gene data show CDR1 as LGHNT and CDR2 as FRNRAP. Looking up the rest from reference TRBV12-5 and TRBJ2-5 gives the full variable domain: DARVTQTPRHKVTEMGQEVTMRCQPILGHNTVFWYRQTMMQGLELLAYFRNRAPLDDSGMPKDRFSAEMPDATLATLKIQPSEPRDSAVYFCASGLVRRGEETQYFGPGTRLLVL.

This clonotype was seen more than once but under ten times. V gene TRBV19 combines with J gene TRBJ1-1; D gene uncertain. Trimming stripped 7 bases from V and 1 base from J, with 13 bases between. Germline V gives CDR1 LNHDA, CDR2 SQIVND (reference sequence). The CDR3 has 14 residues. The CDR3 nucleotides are TGTGCCAGTACCCTCAGCCATAAGAACACTGAAGCTTTCTTT. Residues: CASTLSHKNTEAFF.

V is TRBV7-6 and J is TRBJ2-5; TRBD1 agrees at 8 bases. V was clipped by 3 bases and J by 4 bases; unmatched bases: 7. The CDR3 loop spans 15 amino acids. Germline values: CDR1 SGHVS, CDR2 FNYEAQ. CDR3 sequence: CASSFPPDRVETQYF. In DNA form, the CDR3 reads TGTGCCAGCAGCTTCCCTCCGGACAGGGTAGAGACCCAGTACTTC.

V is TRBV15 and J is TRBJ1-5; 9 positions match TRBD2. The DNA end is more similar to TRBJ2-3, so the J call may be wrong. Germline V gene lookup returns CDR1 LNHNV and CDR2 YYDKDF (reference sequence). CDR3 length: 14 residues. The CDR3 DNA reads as TGTGCCACCAGCAGAGGCGGGGGGGCAGATACGCAGTATTTT. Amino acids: CATSRGGGADTQYF.